These 13 T cell receptor beta chains came from one sample sequenced in a study of cytomegalovirus exposure and HLA in healthy donors. Amplification used 60 Vbeta primers and 13 Jbeta primers. Repertoires were generated with immunoSEQ multiplex PCR, while TCRdb's copy carries only in-frame clones and drops some. The sample lists 100,000 to 150,000 clones, less than 85% occurring once. Source material: PBMCs. Every receptor here comes from a female donor in good health and CMV-seronegative.

This clone was counted between two and nine times. The DNA for the CDR3 is TGTGCCAGCAGCTTCTTGGGGGCGAACACTGAAGCTTTCTTT. It encodes CASSFLGANTEAFF. The rearrangement joins TRBV7-9 to TRBJ1-1, with D perhaps TRBD1 (6 bases). The V end lost 3 bases, the J end lost 1 base, and 9 bases lay between the germline ends. CDR3 length: 14 residues. Germline V gene lookup returns CDR1 SEHNR and CDR2 FQNEAQ (reference sequence).

The chain employs TRBV11-2 and TRBJ2-7; TRBD2 agrees at 9 bases. Germline assignment: CDR1 SGHAT and CDR2 FQNNGV. The ends lost 5 bases at V and 4 bases at J; junction bases unmatched: 12. The CDR3 covers 16 residues. The CDR3 reads CASSAVAGAVVYEQYF. The DNA of the CDR3 is TGTGCCAGCAGCGCCGTAGCGGGAGCTGTCGTTTACGAGCAGTACTTC. Variable domain in full (rest from reference TRBV11-2 and TRBJ2-7): EAGVAQSPRYKIIEKRQSVAFWCNPISGHATLYWYQQILGQGPKLLIQFQNNGVVDDSQLPKDRFSAERLKGVDSTLKIQPAKLEDSAVYLCASSAVAGAVVYEQYFGPGTRLTVT.

The chain combines TRBV5-1 with TRBJ1-2, with 9 bases fitting TRBD1. V shed 4 bases, J shed 1 base, and the junction held 8 bases outside the gene matches. Germline V gene sequence: CDR1 SGHRS, CDR2 YFSETQ. This CDR3 is built from 16 residues. CDR3 nucleotide sequence: TGCGCCAGCAGCCCGGGGGGACAGGGATTTAACTATGGCTACACCTTC. Encoded protein: CASSPGGQGFNYGYTF.

The chain combines TRBV5-1 with TRBJ1-5; D perhaps matches TRBD1 (6 bases). V was clipped by 4 bases and J by 4 bases, with 9 bases between them. The CDR3 contains 13 residues. The germline CDR1 and CDR2 sequences are SGHRS and YFSETQ. CDR3: CASSPGQNQPQHF. The CDR3 nucleotides are TGCGCCAGCAGCCCCGGACAGAATCAGCCCCAGCATTTT.

The chain recombines TRBV2 with TRBJ1-1; D not resolved. Trimming removed 6 bases at V and 1 base at J, with 15 bases between. Germline loops: CDR1 SNHLY, CDR2 FYNNEI. This CDR3 contains 15 residues. CDR3 coding DNA: TGTGCCAGCAGGGGTCCGACATCAACGAACACTGAAGCTTTCTTT. Its translation: CASRGPTSTNTEAFF.

The chain is built from TRBV7-6 and TRBJ1-4, with 7 bases identical to TRBD1. The CDR3 sequence is 15 residues long. The germline gives CDR1 SGHVS, CDR2 FNYEAQ. The ends lost 4 bases at V and 8 bases at J; junction bases unmatched: 10. CDR3 in amino acids: CASSWQTGWKEKLFF. For the CDR3, the DNA is TGTGCCAGCAGCTGGCAGACAGGGTGGAAGGAAAAACTGTTTTTT.

This clone was picked up one time. The rearrangement joins TRBV27 to TRBJ1-5; TRBD1 aligns across 7 bases. Per germline, CDR1 MNHEY and CDR2 SMNVEV (reference sequence). This CDR3 has 15 amino acids. V dropped 5 bases and J dropped 4; count of bases not matched to a gene: 8. CDR3 region: CASSPNGQVNQPQHF. In DNA, the CDR3 is TGTGCCAGCAGTCCAAACGGACAGGTTAATCAGCCCCAGCATTTT.

The chain has TRBV7-6 and TRBJ1-1; D unresolved. Per the germline V gene, CDR1 is SGHVS and CDR2 is FNYEAQ. This CDR3 has 14 residues. V gave up 4 bases and J gave up 7 bases, with 16 bases separating them. The DNA of the CDR3 is TGTGCCAGCAGCTCAGACAATGAGGGTGATGAAGCTTTCTTT. Protein: CASSSDNEGDEAFF.

V gene TRBV2 combines with J gene TRBJ1-5; 9 bases line up with TRBD1. Germline CDR1 and CDR2: SNHLY and FYNNEI. This CDR3 is built from 16 residues. V was pared by 6 bases and J by 2 bases, with 8 bases of the junction left unmatched. The CDR3 DNA reads as TGTGCCAGCAGGACGGACAGGGGACGCGGCAATCAGCCCCAGCATTTT. It is translated as CASRTDRGRGNQPQHF.

This chain uses TRBV5-4 with TRBJ2-6, with a tentative D call TRBD1 (6 bases). The CDR3 runs to 15 residues. V lost 0 bases, J lost 3 bases, and 7 bases lay in between. CDR1 is SGHNT and CDR2 is YYREEE in the germline V gene (reference sequence). CDR3 nucleotide sequence: TGTGCCAGCAGCTTGGCAGGGGTTGGGGCCAACGTCCTGACTTTC. Its translation is CASSLAGVGANVLTF.

This sequence joins TRBV6-6 and TRBJ2-7, with TRBD2 as a possible D gene (7 bases). Germline V gene sequence: CDR1 MNHNY, CDR2 SVGAGI (reference sequence). Trimming removed 6 bases from V and 5 bases from J, with 14 bases in between. This CDR3 comprises 13 residues. The DNA of the CDR3 is TGTGCCAGCAGCCGAGGGGGGGCGGACGAGCAGTACTTC. As protein: CASSRGGADEQYF.

The V and J genes are TRBV4-1 and TRBJ2-3, with D perhaps matching TRBD1 (6 bases). This CDR3 is built from 17 residues. Germline V gene lookup returns CDR1 MGHRA and CDR2 YSYEKL. The V end was cut by 4 bases, the J end by 6 bases, with 23 bases between. The CDR3 coding sequence is TGCGCCAGCAGCCCCGTTGGAAGGGAACAGGGCTCTGATACGCAGTATTTT. Protein sequence: CASSPVGREQGSDTQYF.

The V and J genes are TRBV11-2 and TRBJ1-1, with D possibly being TRBD1 (6 bases). The germline CDR1 and CDR2 sequences are SGHAT and FQNNGV. Trimming removed 5 bases at V and 8 bases at J, with 15 bases between. The CDR3 is 13 amino acids. As DNA, the CDR3 is TGTGCCAGCAGCCCCCAGGGGAATAAAGAAGCTTTCTTT. Translated: CASSPQGNKEAFF.